The 26 T cell receptor beta chains below were found in one sample sequenced in a study of tumor-infiltrating lymphocytes in primary liver carcinoma. Researchers drew blood RNA from unsorted whole blood and extracted germline DNA as well. Making TCR beta cDNA involved 400 to 600 ng total RNA and a constant-region primer. The TCR beta library was amplified through three nested multiplex PCR rounds in a modified ARM-PCR procedure. For roughly 10 cycles apiece, the opening two PCR rounds ran with TRBV1-TRBV30 forward primers and a C-beta reverse primer. One entry per CDR3 protein, called by TCRdb with MiXCR from the multiplex PCR reads. The sample consists of nearly 200,000 distinct CDR3 sequences, about two thirds of them appearing once. The sequenced material came from peripheral blood. These TCRs come from a woman in her fifties or sixties with primary liver carcinoma and hepatitis B virus infection.

Comments on this clonotype: A single base separates this from a much larger clone, so it may be a read error. This chain joins TRBV6-6 and TRBJ2-3, with D perhaps being TRBD1 or TRBD2 (6 bases each). This CDR3 region has 14 residues. CDR1 MNHNY and CDR2 SVGAGI come from the germline V gene (reference sequence). In nucleotides, the CDR3 is TGTGCCAGCAGTGAGGGGGGTTTAACAGATATGCAGTATTTT. Its protein is CASSEGGLTDMQYF.

About this clonotype itself: A read error is possible here, since a much larger clone lies one base away. The genes are TRBV7-9 and TRBJ2-5; D not resolved. Germline CDR1 and CDR2: SEHNR and FQNEAQ (reference sequence). V was shortened by 3 bases and J by 5 bases, with 7 bases between the two germline ends. The CDR3 totals 12 residues. The CDR3 DNA reads as TGTGCCAGCAGCTTTGGGCTCGAGACCCAGTACTTC. It yields the protein CASSFGLETQYF.

In this sample, this clonotype turned up a few times. This chain uses TRBV5-8 with TRBJ1-2, with D perhaps TRBD1 (6 bases). Germline CDR1 SGHTS, CDR2 YDEGEE. This CDR3 has 17 amino acids. V gave up 0 bases and J gave up 0 bases, with 15 bases separating them. The CDR3 sequence: CASSLDLDRTSNYGYTF. CDR3 nucleotide sequence: TGTGCCAGCAGCTTGGATCTTGACAGGACCTCTAACTATGGCTACACCTTC.

With regard to this clonotype: One junction end disagrees with the germline gene, perhaps due to a read error. CDR3 bases: TGTGCCAGCAACTTGCGACAGGGGGCGATCCTGAACACTGAAGTTTTCTTT. It yields the protein CASNLRQGAILNTEVFF. This rearrangement joins TRBV11-2 to TRBJ1-1, with TRBD1 matching over 10 bases. CDR1 is SGHAT and CDR2 is FQNNGV in the germline V gene. The CDR3 sequence is 17 residues long.

This chain joins TRBV10-1 and TRBJ2-1; 11 bases map to TRBD2. CDR1 and CDR2 (germline): WNHNN, SYGVQD (reference sequence). After removal of 11 bases from V and 9 bases from J, the junction contained 12 bases not matched to a gene. The CDR3 has 14 residues. CDR3 region: CAGILAGDRGEQFF. The CDR3 DNA reads as TGCGCCGGGATACTAGCGGGAGACAGGGGTGAGCAGTTCTTC.

CDR3: CANSMTGYTEAFF. The CDR3, as DNA: TGTGCCAACAGCATGACAGGATACACTGAAGCTTTCTTT. The chain joins TRBV6-6 to TRBJ1-1; a weak D match, TRBD1 (6 bases). The CDR3 has 13 residues. V was cut by 10 bases and J by 3 bases, with 15 bases left in between. In germline, CDR1 is MNHNY, CDR2 SVGAGI (reference sequence).

This clonotype was counted at least ten times. This chain links TRBV6-5 with TRBJ1-1; 9 positions match TRBD1. CDR3 length: 13 residues. Germline values: CDR1 MNHEY, CDR2 SVGAGI. V lost 5 bases, J lost 5 bases, and 3 bases stayed unmatched. Written as DNA, the CDR3 is TGTGCCAGCAGTACAGGGGGCCGGACTGAAGCTTTCTTT. This encodes CASSTGGRTEAFF.

In its sample, this clonotype was seen a few times. The rearrangement joins TRBV28 to TRBJ2-7; D is perhaps TRBD2 (6 bases). CDR1 is MDHEN and CDR2 is SYDVKM in the germline V gene. Trimming took 4 bases from V and 1 from J, leaving 17 bases between them. CDR3 size: 16 residues. The CDR3 DNA is TGTGCCAGCAGTTCATCGGGAGCCAGACTATCCTACGAGCAGTACTTC. As protein: CASSSSGARLSYEQYF. Combining the CDR3 with reference TRBV28 and TRBJ2-7 gives the whole variable domain DVKVTQSSRYLVKRTGEKVFLECVQDMDHENMFWYRQDPGLGLRLIYFSYDVKMKEKGDIPEGYSVSREKKERFSLILESASTNQTSMYLCASSSSGARLSYEQYFGPGTRLTVT.

The chain combines TRBV11-3 with TRBJ2-7; 7 nucleotides line up with TRBD2. CDR1 is SGHNT and CDR2 is YENEEA in the germline V gene. V lost 2 bases, J lost 8 bases, and 3 bases stayed unmatched. CDR3 size: 12 residues. The CDR3 is CASSLPGRQQYF. In nucleotides, the CDR3 is TGTGCCAGCAGCTTACCCGGGAGGCAGCAGTACTTC.

In its sample, this clonotype was seen a few times. The chain carries TRBV28 and TRBJ2-1, with no clear D. CDR1 is MDHEN and CDR2 is SYDVKM in the germline V gene. The CDR3 is 17 amino acids. V lost 6 bases to trimming and J lost 5 bases, with 23 bases between them. This CDR3 is CASSSRARAPFDNEQFF. DNA of the CDR3: TGTGCCAGCAGCTCAAGGGCGCGAGCCCCCTTTGACAATGAGCAGTTCTTC.

This clonotype was observed a few times. The chain recombines TRBV5-1 with TRBJ2-5, with D uncertain. Deletions cut 0 bases from V and 4 bases from J, with 4 bases between. The CDR3 runs 12 residues. Germline assignment: CDR1 SGHRS and CDR2 YFSETQ. CDR3 nucleotides: TGCGCCAGCAGCTTGGAGGGAGAGACCCAGTACTTC. Amino acid sequence: CASSLEGETQYF.

As for this clonotype: A clone one base away is much larger, so this may be a read error. V gene TRBV12-3 or TRBV12-4 combines with J gene TRBJ2-7, with 12 bases lining up with TRBD2. The V segment lost 4 bases and the J segment 6 bases; nucleotides outside the gene matches: 7. This CDR3 region has 15 residues. The CDR3 sequence: CASSYGLAGMGEQYF. The CDR3 nucleotides read TGTGCCAGCAGTTATGGACTAGCGGGAATGGGCGAGCAGTACTTC.

A note on this clonotype: A much larger clonotype is one base distant, so this may be a read error. J is TRBJ2-2 and V is TRBV7-9, with 7 nucleotides matching TRBD1. V trimming: 4 bases; J trimming: 9 bases; junction bases outside the gene matches: 11. Germline CDR1 is SEHNR and CDR2 is FQNEAQ (reference sequence). This CDR3 comprises 15 residues. This CDR3 reads CASSSYRGDTRELFF. In DNA form, the CDR3 reads TGTGCCAGCAGCTCATACAGGGGCGATACCCGGGAGCTGTTTTTT.

This clonotype was counted only a few times. The chain recombines TRBV5-6 with TRBJ1-2; 7 nucleotides agree with TRBD1. V lost 4 bases to trimming and J lost 3 bases; unmatched junction nucleotides: 6. The CDR3 is 14 amino acids. The germline gives CDR1 SGHDT, CDR2 YYEEEE. CDR3 in DNA: TGTGCCAGCAGCCGACAGGGACCCCACTATGGCTACACCTTC. Amino acid sequence: CASSRQGPHYGYTF. Using reference TRBV5-6 and TRBJ1-2 for the parts outside the CDR3, the full variable domain is DAGVTQSPTHLIKTRGQQVTLRCSPKSGHDTVSWYQQALGQGPQFIFQYYEEEERQRGNFPDRFSGHQFPNYSSELNVNALLLGDSALYLCASSRQGPHYGYTFGSGTRLTVV.

As for this clonotype: Since a much larger clone is just one base distant, this may be a read error. The chain has TRBV7-8 and TRBJ2-3; D possibly corresponds to TRBD1 (6 bases). The CDR3 loop spans 15 amino acids. The germline V gene encodes CDR1 SGHVS and CDR2 FQNEAQ. The CDR3 nucleotides read TGTGCCAGCAGCCTAGACAGGACTGGCACAGATGCGCAGTATTTT. As protein: CASSLDRTGTDAQYF.

In its sample, this clonotype was seen a few times. This chain joins TRBV2 and TRBJ1-5; 10 bases match TRBD1. Germline lookup yields CDR1 SNHLY and CDR2 FYNNEI. After removal of 7 bases from V and 8 bases from J, the junction contained 8 bases not matched to a gene. The CDR3 has 14 amino acids. The CDR3 is CASTGQGSIEPQHF. The CDR3 DNA sequence: TGTGCCAGCACGGGACAGGGGTCAATCGAGCCCCAGCATTTT.

The J gene is TRBJ1-1, the V gene TRBV6-2 or TRBV6-3, with 8 positions matching TRBD1. V was pared by 6 bases and J by 5 bases, with 11 bases of the junction left unmatched. Germline lookup yields CDR1 MNHEY and CDR2 SVGEGT. This CDR3 comprises 15 residues. The CDR3 DNA reads TGTGCCAGCAGACCTGCCGGACAGGGAGGGACTGAAGCTTTCTTT. It specifies CASRPAGQGGTEAFF.

As for this clonotype: The junction and the germline gene differ at one end; a read error may be behind it. This chain joins TRBV12-3 or TRBV12-4 and TRBJ1-1; D is unresolved. The CDR3 contains 15 residues. CDR3 in DNA: TGTGCCAGTAGTTTATCCCCCTGGCTTGCGGGGAAAGCTTTCTTC. Amino acid sequence: CASSLSPWLAGKAFF.

Comments on this clonotype: The conserved final phenylalanine or tryptophan is absent from the CDR3, which likely points to a read error. V is TRBV12-3 or TRBV12-4 and J is TRBJ2-7; 10 positions match TRBD2. This CDR3 is built from 14 residues. CDR3 sequence reads: CATSLVAGGYEQYL. For the CDR3, the DNA is TGTGCCACCAGTTTAGTAGCGGGAGGTTACGAGCAGTACCTC.

Of note for this clonotype: The junction shows a germline mismatch at one end, possibly a read error. CDR3 residues: CSVVGGWGMNTEAFF. The CDR3 DNA sequence: TGCAGCGTTGTAGGGGGCTGGGGGATGAACACTGAAGCTTTCTTC. The genes are TRBV29-1 and TRBJ1-1, with 7 bases aligning to TRBD1. The CDR3 is 15 residues long. Germline assignment: CDR1 SQVTM and CDR2 ANQGSEA.

With respect to this clonotype: The junction differs from germline at one of its ends, possibly a read error. The gene calls are TRBV6-2 or TRBV6-3 and TRBJ1-2, with TRBD1 matching over 9 bases. This CDR3 region has 18 residues. Germline-derived CDR1 and CDR2 are MNHEY and SVGEGT. The CDR3 coding sequence is TGTGCCACCCACTCGATTCGGACAGGGGAGTATGGGAACTACGGCTACACCTTC. Translating gives CATHSIRTGEYGNYGYTF.

The chain couples TRBV12-3 or TRBV12-4 to TRBJ1-6, with 7 bases matching TRBD1. The CDR3 is made up of 14 amino acids. V shed 3 bases and J 7 bases; nucleotides not matched to a gene: 3. The CDR3 here is CASSFRGQNSPLHF. CDR3 in DNA: TGTGCCAGCAGTTTTAGGGGGCAGAATTCACCCCTCCACTTT.

In its sample, this clonotype was seen a few times. This chain joins TRBV12-3 or TRBV12-4 and TRBJ1-4, with D possibly matching TRBD1 (5 bases). This CDR3 is built from 14 residues. Trimming cost V 2 bases and J 6 bases, with 10 bases left between them. CDR3 in DNA: TGTGCCAGCAGTTTAAACCAGGGAGATGAAAAACTGTTTTTT. Protein product: CASSLNQGDEKLFF.

The genes are TRBV10-2 and TRBJ2-1, with 8 positions matching TRBD2. Germline V gene sequence: CDR1 WSHSY, CDR2 SAAADI. Germline trimming cut 5 bases from V and 7 bases from J; bases unmatched to any gene: 7. The CDR3 contains 14 residues. The CDR3 is CASSLAGSSNEQFF. CDR3 DNA: TGCGCCAGCAGTTTAGCGGGAAGTTCGAATGAGCAGTTCTTC.

The chain joins TRBV11-2 to TRBJ2-7; 8 bases fit TRBD2. The CDR3 totals 15 residues. In germline, CDR1 is SGHAT, CDR2 FQNNGV. Trimming removed 7 bases from V and 6 bases from J; junction bases left unmatched: 14. In DNA form, the CDR3 reads TGTGCCAGCAACCTAGATGGGGGACTAGTTCCCGAGCAGTACTTC. Translation gives CASNLDGGLVPEQYF.

As regards this clonotype: This may come from a read error, since a much larger clone is one base off. The chain joins TRBV6-5 to TRBJ2-3; D is uncertain. Germline-derived CDR1 and CDR2 are MNHEY and SVGAGI. This CDR3 has 13 residues. In DNA, the CDR3 is TGTGCCAACAGTTATGGTAGCACAGATACGCAGTATTTT. This codes for CANSYGSTDTQYF.